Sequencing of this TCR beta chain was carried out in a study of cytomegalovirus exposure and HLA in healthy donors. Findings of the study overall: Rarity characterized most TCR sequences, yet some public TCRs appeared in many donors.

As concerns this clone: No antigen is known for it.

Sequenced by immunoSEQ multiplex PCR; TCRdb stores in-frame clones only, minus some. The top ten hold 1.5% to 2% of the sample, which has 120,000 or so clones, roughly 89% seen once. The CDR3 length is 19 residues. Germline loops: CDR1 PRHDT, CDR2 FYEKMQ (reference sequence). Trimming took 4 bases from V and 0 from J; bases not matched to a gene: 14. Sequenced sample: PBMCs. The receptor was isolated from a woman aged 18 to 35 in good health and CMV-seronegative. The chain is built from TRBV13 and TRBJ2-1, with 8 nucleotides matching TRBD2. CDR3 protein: CASSSRGKVAGSSYNEQFF. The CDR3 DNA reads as TGTGCCAGCAGCTCCCGTGGGAAGGTAGCGGGGAGCTCCTACAATGAGCAGTTCTTC.